What follows is one TCR beta chain and its context. Its antigen is as yet unknown. V trimming: 3 bases; J trimming: 0 bases; junction bases outside the gene matches: 9. Germline V gene data show CDR1 as SGHTA and CDR2 as FQGNSA. The CDR3 has 18 residues. The data were obtained in a study of T cell responses to AZD1222 COVID-19 vaccine. Overall study results and limits: Unmutated variant regions reportedly attract nearly half of all spike-specific TCRs. A mostly white British donor set with more females was recruited, and clonal diversity was possibly underestimated. Rises in breadth and depth of Spike-specific TCRs came after two AZD1222 doses.

Assay: immunoSEQ multiplex PCR; the TCRdb copy retains only in-frame clones and omits some. This sample has about 150,000 clones, with about nine tenths found just once. Here the sequenced sample was peripheral blood, taken after recovery from COVID-19. V usage is TRBV7-2 and J usage is TRBJ2-1; TRBD2 aligns across 9 bases. This receptor was taken from an adult who had recovered from COVID-19. The CDR3 sequence is CASSFLSLAGLSYNEQFF. The CDR3 DNA reads TGTGCCAGCAGCTTTCTAAGCCTAGCGGGGCTCTCCTACAATGAGCAGTTCTTC.